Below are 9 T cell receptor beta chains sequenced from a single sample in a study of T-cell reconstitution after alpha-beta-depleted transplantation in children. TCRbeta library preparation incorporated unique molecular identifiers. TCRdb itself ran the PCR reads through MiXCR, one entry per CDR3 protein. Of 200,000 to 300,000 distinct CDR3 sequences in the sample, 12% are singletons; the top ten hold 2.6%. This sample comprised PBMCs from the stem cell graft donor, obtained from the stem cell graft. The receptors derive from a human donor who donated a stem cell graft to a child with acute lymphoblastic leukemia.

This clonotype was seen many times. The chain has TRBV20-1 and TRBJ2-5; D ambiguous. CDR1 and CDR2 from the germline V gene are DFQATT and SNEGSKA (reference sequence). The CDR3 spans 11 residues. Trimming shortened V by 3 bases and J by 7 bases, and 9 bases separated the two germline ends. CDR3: CSASWGGTQYF. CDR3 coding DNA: TGCAGTGCTAGCTGGGGTGGGACCCAGTACTTC.

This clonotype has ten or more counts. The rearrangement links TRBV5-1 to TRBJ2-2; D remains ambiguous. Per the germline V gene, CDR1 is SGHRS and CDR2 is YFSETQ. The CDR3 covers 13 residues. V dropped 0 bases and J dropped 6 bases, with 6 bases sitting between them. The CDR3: CASSLERSGELFF. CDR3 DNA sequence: TGCGCCAGCAGCTTGGAGCGATCCGGGGAGCTGTTTTTT.

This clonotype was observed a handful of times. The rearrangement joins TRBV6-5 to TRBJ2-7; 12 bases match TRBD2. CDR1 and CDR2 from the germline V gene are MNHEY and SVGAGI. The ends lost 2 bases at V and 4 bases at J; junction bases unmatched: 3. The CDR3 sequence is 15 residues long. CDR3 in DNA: TGTGCCAGCAGTTACAGACTAGCGGGAGTGTACGAGCAGTACTTC. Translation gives CASSYRLAGVYEQYF.

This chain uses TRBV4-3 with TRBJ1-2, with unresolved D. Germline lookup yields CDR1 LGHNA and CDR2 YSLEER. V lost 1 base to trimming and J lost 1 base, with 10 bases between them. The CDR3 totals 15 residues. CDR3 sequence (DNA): TGCGCCAGCAGCCAAGTAGGCACGATTAACTATGGCTACACCTTC. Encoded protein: CASSQVGTINYGYTF.

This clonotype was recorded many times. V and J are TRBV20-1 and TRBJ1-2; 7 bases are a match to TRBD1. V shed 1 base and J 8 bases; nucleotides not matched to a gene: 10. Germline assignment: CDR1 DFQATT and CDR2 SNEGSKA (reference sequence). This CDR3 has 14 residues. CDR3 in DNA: TGCAGTGCTAGAGTCAGGGGGGGGACGGAAGGCTACACCTTC. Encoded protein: CSARVRGGTEGYTF.

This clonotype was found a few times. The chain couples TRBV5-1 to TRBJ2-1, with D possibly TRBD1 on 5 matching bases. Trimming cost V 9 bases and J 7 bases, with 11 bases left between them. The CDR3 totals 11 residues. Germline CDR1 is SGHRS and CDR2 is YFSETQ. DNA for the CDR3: TGCGCCACCCAGCAGGGTAATGAGCAGTTCTTC. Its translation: CATQQGNEQFF. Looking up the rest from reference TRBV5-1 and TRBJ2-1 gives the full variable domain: KAGVTQTPRYLIKTRGQQVTLSCSPISGHRSVSWYQQTPGQGLQFLFEYFSETQRNKGNFPGRFSGRQFSNSRSEMNVSTLELGDSALYLCATQQGNEQFFGPGTRLTVL.

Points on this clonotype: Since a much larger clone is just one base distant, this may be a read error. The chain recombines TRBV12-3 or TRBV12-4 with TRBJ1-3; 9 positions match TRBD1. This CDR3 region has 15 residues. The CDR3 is CASSRTGGSGITIYF. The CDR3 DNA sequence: TGTGCCAGCAGTCGTACAGGGGGCTCGGGAATCACCATATATTTT.

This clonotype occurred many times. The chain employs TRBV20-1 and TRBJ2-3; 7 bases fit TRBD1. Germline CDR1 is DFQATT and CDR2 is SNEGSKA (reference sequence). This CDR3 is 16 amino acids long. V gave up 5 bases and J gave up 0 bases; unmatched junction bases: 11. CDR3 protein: CSALPDRATSTDTQYF. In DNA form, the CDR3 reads TGCAGTGCTCTACCCGACAGGGCCACTAGCACAGATACGCAGTATTTT.

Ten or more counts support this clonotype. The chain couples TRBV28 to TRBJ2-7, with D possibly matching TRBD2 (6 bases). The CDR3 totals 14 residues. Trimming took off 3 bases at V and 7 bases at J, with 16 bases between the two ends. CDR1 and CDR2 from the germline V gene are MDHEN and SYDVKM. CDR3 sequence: CASSFLRGLQEQYF. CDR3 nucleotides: TGTGCCAGCAGTTTTCTTAGGGGACTCCAGGAGCAGTACTTC.